This TCR beta chain was recovered during a study of cytomegalovirus exposure and HLA in healthy donors. Study-level background: Unique TCR beta sequences numbering some 120 million came from 190 million or so T cells in an earlier analysis.

13 Jbeta primers and 60 Vbeta primers were used for the PCR. Method: immunoSEQ multiplex PCR; TCRdb's copy keeps in-frame clones and lacks some. The sample lists fewer than 150,000 clones; 65% to 80% were seen once. This CDR3 has 14 residues. J gave up 2 bases and V 2 bases, and 4 bases lay outside the gene matches. Germline V gives CDR1 SGHDT, CDR2 YYEEEE. Points from the study as a whole: Analysis performed later found 16,951 TCR beta sequences associated with HLA alleles at 0.05 false discovery rate. 87-base-pair reads could not separate some V segments, including TRBV6-2 and TRBV6-3.

With respect to this clone: Its specificity is unknown.

The chain couples TRBV5-6 to TRBJ2-7; 7 bases align to TRBD2. Sequenced sample: PBMCs. The clonotype comes from a man in his forties in good health and CMV-seronegative. CDR3 nucleotides: TGTGCCAGCAGCTTTAGCGGGTCCCCCTACGAGCAGTACTTC. The encoded protein is CASSFSGSPYEQYF.